This TCR beta chain was observed in a study of blood T cell repertoires in COVID-19. Assay: immunoSEQ multiplex PCR; the TCRdb copy retains only in-frame clones and omits some. Of 150,000 to 200,000 clones detected, roughly 82% appear once; the ten largest clones hold about 9.7%. Sequenced material: PBMCs or T cells enriched from blood (not recorded which). The sequence derives from a woman aged 30 to 39 who had recovered from COVID-19.

CDR3 sequence reads: CASSLRGEKLFF. The CDR3 bases are TGTGCCAGCAGCTTAAGAGGTGAAAAACTGTTTTTT. The rearrangement uses TRBV7-9 and TRBJ1-4, with unresolved D. V lost 2 bases to trimming and J lost 7 bases, with 5 bases between them. CDR1 and CDR2 (germline): SEHNR, FQNEAQ (reference sequence). This CDR3 contains 12 residues.